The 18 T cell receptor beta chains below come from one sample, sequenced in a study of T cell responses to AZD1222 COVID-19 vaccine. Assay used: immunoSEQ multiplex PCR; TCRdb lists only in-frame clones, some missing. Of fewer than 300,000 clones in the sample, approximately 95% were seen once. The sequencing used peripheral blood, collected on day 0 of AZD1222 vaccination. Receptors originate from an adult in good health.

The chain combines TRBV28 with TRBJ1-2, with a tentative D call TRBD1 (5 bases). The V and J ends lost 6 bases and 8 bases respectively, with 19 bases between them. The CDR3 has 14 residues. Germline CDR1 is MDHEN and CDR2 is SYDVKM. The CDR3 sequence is CASSPAGTPWGYTF. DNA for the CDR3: TGTGCCAGCAGCCCCGCGGGGACCCCTTGGGGCTACACCTTC.

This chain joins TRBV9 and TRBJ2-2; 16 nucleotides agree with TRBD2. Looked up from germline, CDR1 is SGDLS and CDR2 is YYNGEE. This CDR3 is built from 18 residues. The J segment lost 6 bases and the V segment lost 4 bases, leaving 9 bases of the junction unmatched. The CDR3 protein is CASSPLGLAGGPAGELFF. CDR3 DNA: TGTGCCAGCAGCCCTTTGGGACTAGCGGGAGGGCCGGCCGGGGAGCTGTTTTTT.

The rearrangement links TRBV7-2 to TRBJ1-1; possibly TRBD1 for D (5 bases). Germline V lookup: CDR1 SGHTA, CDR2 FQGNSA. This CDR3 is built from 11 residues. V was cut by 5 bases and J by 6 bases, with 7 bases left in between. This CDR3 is CASSRTPEAFF. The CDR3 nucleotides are TGTGCCAGCAGCCGGACACCTGAAGCTTTCTTT.

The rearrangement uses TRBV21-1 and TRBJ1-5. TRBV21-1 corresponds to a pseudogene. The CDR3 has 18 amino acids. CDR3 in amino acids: CASSNHQSYGVGNQPQHF. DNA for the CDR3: TGTGCCAGCAGCAACCACCAATCTTACGGGGTAGGGAATCAGCCCCAGCATTTT.

The CDR3 DNA sequence: TGTGCCAGCAGCCCCGGACGGAACAATCAGCCCCAGCATTTT. Translation gives CASSPGRNNQPQHF. The chain recombines TRBV2 with TRBJ1-5; D call uncertain. The CDR3 length is 14 residues. CDR1 is SNHLY, CDR2 FYNNEI, per germline. Trimming left V 6 bases short and J 3 bases short, with 12 bases between. The variable domain in full, completed from reference TRBV2 and TRBJ1-5, reads EPEVTQTPSHQVTQMGQEVILRCVPISNHLYFYWYRQILGQKVEFLVSFYNNEISEKSEIFDDQFSVERPDGSNFTLKIRSTKLEDSAMYFCASSPGRNNQPQHFGDGTRLSIL.

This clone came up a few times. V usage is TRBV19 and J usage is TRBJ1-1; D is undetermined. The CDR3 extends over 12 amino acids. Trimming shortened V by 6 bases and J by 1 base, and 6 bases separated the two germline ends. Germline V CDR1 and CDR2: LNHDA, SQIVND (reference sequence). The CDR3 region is CASRPGNTEAFF. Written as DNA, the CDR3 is TGTGCCAGTAGGCCAGGGAACACTGAAGCTTTCTTT.

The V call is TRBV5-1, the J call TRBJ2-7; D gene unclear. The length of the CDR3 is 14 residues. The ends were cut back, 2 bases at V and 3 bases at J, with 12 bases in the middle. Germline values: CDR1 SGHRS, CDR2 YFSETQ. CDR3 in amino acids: CASSFDPLLYEQYF. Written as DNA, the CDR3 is TGCGCCAGCAGCTTTGACCCCCTTCTCTACGAGCAGTACTTC.

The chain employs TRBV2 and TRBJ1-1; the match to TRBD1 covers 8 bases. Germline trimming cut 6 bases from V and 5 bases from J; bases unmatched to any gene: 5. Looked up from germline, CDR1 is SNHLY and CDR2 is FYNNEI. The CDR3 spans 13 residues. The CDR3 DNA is TGTGCCAGCAGGTATCGGGACAGGACTGAAGCTTTCTTT. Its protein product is CASRYRDRTEAFF.

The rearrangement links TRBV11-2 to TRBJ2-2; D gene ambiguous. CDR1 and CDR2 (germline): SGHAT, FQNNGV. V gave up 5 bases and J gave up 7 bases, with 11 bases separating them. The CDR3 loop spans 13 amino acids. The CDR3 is CASSPDAGGELFF. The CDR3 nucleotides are TGTGCCAGCAGCCCAGACGCTGGCGGGGAGCTGTTTTTT.

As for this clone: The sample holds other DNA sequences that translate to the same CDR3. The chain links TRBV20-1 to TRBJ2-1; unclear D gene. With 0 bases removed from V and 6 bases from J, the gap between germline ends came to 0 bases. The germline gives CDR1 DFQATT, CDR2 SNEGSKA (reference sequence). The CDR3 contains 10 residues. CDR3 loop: CSARDNEQFF. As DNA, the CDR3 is TGCAGTGCTAGAGACAATGAGCAGTTCTTC.

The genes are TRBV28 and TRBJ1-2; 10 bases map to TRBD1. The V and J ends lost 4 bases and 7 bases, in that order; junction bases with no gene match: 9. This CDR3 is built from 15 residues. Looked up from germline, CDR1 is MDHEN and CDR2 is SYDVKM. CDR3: CASSSPRQGALGYTF. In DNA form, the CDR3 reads TGTGCCAGCAGTTCCCCCCGACAGGGGGCGCTTGGCTACACCTTC.

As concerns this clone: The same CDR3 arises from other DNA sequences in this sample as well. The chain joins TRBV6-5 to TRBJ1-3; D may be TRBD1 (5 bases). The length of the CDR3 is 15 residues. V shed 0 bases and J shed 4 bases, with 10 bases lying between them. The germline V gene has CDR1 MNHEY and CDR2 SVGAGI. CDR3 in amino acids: CASSYSEGSGNTIYF. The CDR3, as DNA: TGTGCCAGCAGTTACTCAGAGGGGTCAGGAAACACCATATATTTT.

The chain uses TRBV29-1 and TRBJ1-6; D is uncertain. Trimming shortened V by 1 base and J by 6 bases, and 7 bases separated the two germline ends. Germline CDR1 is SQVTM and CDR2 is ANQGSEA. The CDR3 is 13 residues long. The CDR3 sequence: CSVEVDGNSPLHF. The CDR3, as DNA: TGCAGCGTTGAAGTTGACGGTAATTCACCCCTCCACTTT.

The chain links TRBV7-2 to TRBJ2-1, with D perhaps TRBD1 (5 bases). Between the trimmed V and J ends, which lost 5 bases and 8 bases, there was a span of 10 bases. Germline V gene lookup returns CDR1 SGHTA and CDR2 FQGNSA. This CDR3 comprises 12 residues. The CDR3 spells CASSPQGYEQFF. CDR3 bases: TGTGCCAGCAGCCCCCAGGGCTATGAGCAGTTCTTC. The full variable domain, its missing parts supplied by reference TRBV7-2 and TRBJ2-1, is GAGVSQSPSNKVTEKGKDVELRCDPISGHTALYWYRQSLGQGLEFLIYFQGNSAPDKSGLPSDRFSAERTGGSVSTLTIQRTQQEDSAVYLCASSPQGYEQFFGPGTRLTVL.

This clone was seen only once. The CDR3 here is CASGLIQGGRNYGYTF. CDR3 nucleotide sequence: TGTGCTAGTGGTTTGATTCAAGGGGGCAGGAACTATGGCTACACCTTC. The V and J genes are TRBV12-5 and TRBJ1-2, with 7 bases identical to TRBD1. The CDR3 runs to 16 residues. Germline CDR1 reads LGHNT; CDR2 reads FRNRAP. V lost 2 bases, J lost 2 bases, and 8 bases stayed unmatched.

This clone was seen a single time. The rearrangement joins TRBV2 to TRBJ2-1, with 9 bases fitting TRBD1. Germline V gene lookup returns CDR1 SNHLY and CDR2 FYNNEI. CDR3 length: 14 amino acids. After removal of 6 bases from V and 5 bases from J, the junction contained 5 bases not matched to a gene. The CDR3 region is CASRTGGKHNEQFF. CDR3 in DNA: TGTGCCAGCAGAACAGGGGGCAAGCACAATGAGCAGTTCTTC.

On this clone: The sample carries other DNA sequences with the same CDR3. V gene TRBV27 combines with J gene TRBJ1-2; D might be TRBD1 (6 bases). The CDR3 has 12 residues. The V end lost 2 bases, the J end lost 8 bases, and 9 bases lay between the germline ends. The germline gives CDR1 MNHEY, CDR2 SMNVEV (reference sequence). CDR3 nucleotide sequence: TGTGCCAGCAGTTTAACAGGGCGGGGCTACACCTTC. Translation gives CASSLTGRGYTF.

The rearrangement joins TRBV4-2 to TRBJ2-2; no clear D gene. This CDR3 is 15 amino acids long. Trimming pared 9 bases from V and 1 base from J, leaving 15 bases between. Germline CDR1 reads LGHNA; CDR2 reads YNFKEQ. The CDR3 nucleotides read TGTGCCAGTGGGTGGGCAGGCCAGAACACCGGGGAGCTGTTTTTT. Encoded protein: CASGWAGQNTGELFF.